The 6 T cell receptor beta chains presented below share a single source sample, sequenced in a study of blood T cell repertoires in COVID-19 (TCRdb year 2020). Library construction relied on the immunoSEQ multiplex PCR assay. Held by TCRdb, this immuneACCESS table contains in-frame sequences only and omits some clones. Under half of the omission traces to an unresolved V gene where checked; the cause of the rest is unknown. This sample comprises about 140,000 clones, around 73% of them detected only once. Together, the top ten hold about 8.4% of the sample. The sample comprised peripheral blood. These receptors were obtained from a woman in her forties or fifties with active or convalescent COVID-19.

The chain uses TRBV5-5 and TRBJ1-1, with 8 bases fitting TRBD1. Germline V gives CDR1 SGHKS, CDR2 YYEKEE (reference sequence). The CDR3 has 14 residues. Unmatched junction bases numbered 9, after V lost 4 bases and J lost 7 bases. The CDR3 spells CASSAQGVQGEAFF. The CDR3 DNA follows: TGTGCCAGCAGCGCACAGGGGGTTCAGGGTGAAGCTTTCTTT. The whole variable domain, filled in from reference TRBV5-5 and TRBJ1-1, reads DAGVTQSPTHLIKTRGQQVTLRCSPISGHKSVSWYQQVLGQGPQFIFQYYEKEERGRGNFPDRFSARQFPNYSSELNVNALLLGDSALYLCASSAQGVQGEAFFGQGTRLTVV.

The V call is TRBV5-1, the J call TRBJ1-2; D is undetermined. The CDR3 is 14 residues long. Trimming removed 5 bases at V and 4 bases at J, with 15 bases between. Germline CDR1 reads SGHRS; CDR2 reads YFSETQ. CDR3 residues: CASSLSEESYGYTF. DNA of the CDR3: TGCGCCAGCAGTTTATCCGAGGAGAGCTATGGCTACACCTTC.

This clone was picked up a small number of times. This chain connects TRBV13 to TRBJ1-2; D ambiguous. The CDR3 is 14 residues long. The germline V gene has CDR1 PRHDT and CDR2 FYEKMQ (reference sequence). V gave up 0 bases and J gave up 3 bases, with 8 bases separating them. Here the CDR3 reads CASSLGDFHYGYTF. CDR3 DNA sequence: TGTGCCAGCAGCTTAGGCGACTTTCACTATGGCTACACCTTC.

This clone showed up just once. The chain carries TRBV7-2 and TRBJ1-5; D is uncertain. Trimming removed 1 base at V and 7 bases at J, with 17 bases between. Germline V lookup: CDR1 SGHTA, CDR2 FQGNSA. This CDR3 contains 16 residues. The CDR3 region is CASSLVAGGAGQPQHF. CDR3 sequence (DNA): TGTGCCAGCAGCTTAGTGGCAGGTGGCGCAGGCCAGCCCCAGCATTTT.

The V gene is TRBV7-2, the J gene TRBJ2-5; D might be TRBD2 (6 bases). This CDR3 comprises 16 residues. Between the trimmed V and J ends, which lost 4 bases and 4 bases, there was a span of 19 bases. In germline, CDR1 is SGHTA, CDR2 FQGNSA. CDR3 protein: CASSSPRGGARETQYF. CDR3 bases: TGTGCCAGCAGCTCCCCTCGAGGCGGGGCCCGAGAGACCCAGTACTTC.

This clone has a single count. CDR3 sequence reads: CASNRQITNEKLFF. The CDR3 bases are TGTGCCAGCAATAGACAGATTACCAATGAAAAACTGTTTTTT. The chain joins TRBV6-5 to TRBJ1-4; TRBD1 might be the D (5 bases). The germline V gene encodes CDR1 MNHEY and CDR2 SVGAGI. The CDR3 covers 14 residues. With 7 bases removed from V and 5 bases from J, the gap between germline ends came to 14 bases.